A single T cell receptor beta chain is shown here with its context. This clonotype was seen only a few times. It has no known antigen specificity. Per-base quality was not reported, and no clone a single base away is much larger than it. The 35 to 40 donors, aged about 6 to 95 years, were systemically healthy Caucasian individuals from Russia. Each donor gave 9.5 to 10 milliliters of peripheral blood, drawn into EDTA-treated Vacutainer tubes. Ficoll-Paque density-gradient centrifugation was used to isolate PBMCs, with at least 6.5 million obtained per sample. Total RNA was extracted from PBMCs with Trizol reagent, with at least 6 micrograms obtained per sample. Naive CD45RAhigh/CD27high T cell percentages were measured by flow cytometry on a PBMC aliquot from every donor. The source of the sample is a study of blood T cells in healthy people across ages (dated by TCRdb to 2015 to 2017). Looking at the study overall: In model experiments, template switching captured roughly one uniquely barcoded TCR beta cDNA molecule for every two T cells. Age-related changes in TCR beta repertoire diversity were measured in the study by deep sequencing normalized with unique cDNA molecular identifiers. Donors were grouped into four age groups: young (average approximately 15 years), middle-aged (39), aged (roughly 62) and long-lived (just over 80). Donors of different ages were randomly distributed across sequencing lanes to avoid experimental bias. For two donors (one aged 18 to 29 and one aged 80 or older), the study analyzed two additional independent replicas of 1 million unique cDNA reads from the same blood draw.

Library generation was performed with 5' RACE. The instrument given in TCRdb is Illumina HiSeq 2500. A second PCR of about 6 to 12 cycles was performed with a sample-barcoded 5' primer and a J-beta primer mix. A unique molecular identifier was introduced onto each TCR beta cDNA molecule by a template-switch 5' adaptor carrying 12 random nucleotides. Each sample yielded at least 3 million CDR3-containing paired-end reads. First-strand cDNA synthesis was performed from all RNA using the Mint cDNA synthesis kit, with priming by a TRBC-specific oligonucleotide. Following uracil-DNA glycosylase treatment, all cDNA underwent a first 18-cycle PCR with the universal primers M1SS and BC2_uni_R. The authors processed their data as follows. For normalization, 1 million high-quality reads were randomly selected from each sample, with every read carrying a distinct molecular identifier. Instead of being binned into consensus sequences, reads that shared molecular identifiers were thrown out. MiTCR, run with a Q25 quality threshold and the strictest error-elimination algorithm, handled CDR3 identification, clonotype clustering and error correction. Lower-bound total TCR beta diversity was estimated with a nonparametric unseen species model using Euler transformation. In-frame beta chains were kept once TCRdb had trimmed the public reads at Q25 with fastp and called clones with MiXCR. CDR3 protein sequences are deduplicated, and each keeps its most common genes and DNA. The V and J calls shown here were made by TCRdb, not taken from the authors' results. Present in this sample are over 600,000 distinct CDR3 sequences, approximately 53% of which were seen just once. Roughly 24% of the sample goes to the ten largest clones.

At the junction V is shortened by 2 bases and J by 0 bases, with 10 bases in between. The germline V gene (reference sequence) supplies CDR1 MNHNY and CDR2 SVGAGI. The cysteine opens and the phenylalanine closes a CDR3 of 15 amino acids. Only the CDR3 portion is preserved as DNA: 45 bases, with reading frame beginning at the first base. The study at large found these results: Compared with the aged group, more naive CD4+ T cells, fewer expanded clones and increased TCR diversity were shown by the long-lived group, suggesting age selection. Observed TCR beta diversity per million T cells fell roughly linearly with age, and a significant reduction was already apparent by age around 44. A strong correlation was found between observed TCR beta diversity and the percentage of naive T cells measured by flow cytometry. Conclusive comparison of naive and antigen-experienced compartments was prevented by the profiling of bulk unsorted PBMCs. Because the CMV infection status of the donors was unknown, age-related changes in expanded clonotypes may potentially have been confounded. Estimates of total diversity from one million sequenced T cells were regarded as lower bounds and underestimates.

Sequencing input: blood. In this chain, TRBV6-6 is recombined with TRBJ1-2; a tentative D call is TRBD1 (5 bases match). The clonotype comes from a middle-aged man in good health. DNA sequence: TGTGCCAGCAGTTACGGGGGGAGCACTAACTATGGCTACACCTTC. Translation gives CASSYGGSTNYGYTF.